This TCR beta chain derives from a study of regulatory T cells in long-lasting Graves disease. Whole-study context: Newly diagnosed Graves' patients had under 3 months of antithyroid drugs.

The time point is: newly diagnosed GD, antithyroid drugs for less than 3 months. PBMCs were the source of the RNA used for TCR sequencing. Investigators prepared the TCR beta libraries by applying iRepertoire HTBI primers and Arm-PCR of CDR3 regions. MiXCR, applied by TCRdb to the multiplex PCR reads, yields one record per CDR3 protein. The table has around 500,000 distinct CDR3 sequences, around 11% seen once. This clonotype was seen many times. CDR1 MDHEN and CDR2 SYDVKM come from the germline V gene. The CDR3 runs to 15 residues. Trimming at V came to 4 bases and at J to 1 base, leaving 6 bases not matched to a gene. These data were also filed under a second study, of T cells in Graves' hyperthyroidism and ophthalmopathy.

This sequence originates from a woman in her thirties with Graves disease. The sample was peripheral blood mononuclear cells (PBMCs), taken at new diagnosis, from a patient treated with antithyroid drugs. The rearrangement joins TRBV28 to TRBJ1-1; TRBD1 matches 7 bases. The CDR3 coding sequence is TGTGCCAGCAGTTACCCTGACAGGGCGAACACTGAAGCTTTCTTT. It yields the protein CASSYPDRANTEAFF.